This TCR beta chain was captured by sequencing in a study of Graves' ophthalmopathy and Graves' hyperthyroidism. Turning to the study itself: Being free of ophthalmopathy for 18 months of follow-up defined stable hyperthyroidism. General study points: Most expanded thyroid clonotypes above 0.001 frequency also appeared in blood.

About this clonotype: The antigen is unknown.

Using RNA transcripts, the TCR beta CDR3 regions were amplified. HTBI-primed first-round RT-PCR preceded second-round multiplex PCR. Using its own MiXCR run on the multiplex PCR reads, TCRdb lists one record per CDR3 protein. The table lists 500,000 to 600,000 distinct CDR3 sequences, 35% to 45% of them singletons, with around 4% in the top ten. People with hyperthyroidism were aged 18 to 65 and newly diagnosed, under 2 months' duration. Excluded were patients with other autoimmune diseases, uncontrolled infections, pregnancy or lactation. Sequencing was performed on peripheral blood or thyroid tissue (not recorded which). The sequence derives from an adult man with Graves' hyperthyroidism.

Written as DNA, the CDR3 is TGTGCCAGCAGCCGTAGCGGGGGCGACACAGATACGCAGTATTTT. It translates to CASSRSGGDTDTQYF. The V and J genes are TRBV7-6 and TRBJ2-3; TRBD2 matches 9 bases. The length of the CDR3 is 15 residues. Trimming took 5 bases from V and 2 from J; bases not matched to a gene: 5. Germline V lookup: CDR1 SGHVS, CDR2 FNYEAQ.